The entry that follows covers one T cell receptor beta chain sequence. A sample-barcoded 5' primer and a J-beta primer mix were used in a second PCR of about 6 to 12 cycles. TCRdb re-derived calls from the 5' RACE reads in MiXCR, one entry per CDR3 protein. Of more than 1,000,000 distinct CDR3 sequences in the sample, roughly a quarter were seen once. This CDR3 region has 15 residues. Per the germline V gene, CDR1 is SQVTM and CDR2 is ANQGSEA. J lost 10 bases, V lost 1 base, and 10 bases had no gene match. This sample is part of a study of blood T cells in healthy people across ages. These data also formed part of another study, on T cells of mothers and their children.

Material for sequencing was blood. This sequence originates from a girl aged 2-10 years in good health. The rearrangement links TRBV29-1 to TRBJ2-1; 10 nucleotides match TRBD2. CDR3 in amino acids: CSVEGTGTSVWEQFF. The CDR3 DNA reads as TGCAGCGTTGAAGGCACCGGGACTAGCGTTTGGGAGCAGTTCTTC.